Listed here are 10 T cell receptor beta chains from one sample, sequenced in a study of blood T cell repertoires in COVID-19. Sequenced by immunoSEQ multiplex PCR; TCRdb stores in-frame clones only, minus some. This sample has approximately 500,000 clones, with about 88% found just once. Specimen: peripheral blood. These receptors came from a woman in her 50s with COVID-19, enrolled during active disease.

This clone was counted once. The chain is built from TRBV6-2 or TRBV6-3 and TRBJ2-2, with TRBD2 matching 9 bases. The CDR3 loop spans 17 amino acids. Trimming removed 3 bases from V and 0 bases from J; junction bases left unmatched: 5. CDR1 and CDR2 (germline): MNHEY, SVGEGT. The CDR3 region has the DNA TGTGCCAGCAGTTATGGTCTAGCGGGGACGAACACCGGGGAGCTGTTTTTT. As protein: CASSYGLAGTNTGELFF.

The chain couples TRBV10-1 to TRBJ1-5, with D maybe TRBD1 (6 bases). This CDR3 is built from 13 residues. In germline, CDR1 is WNHNN, CDR2 SYGVQD (reference sequence). V lost 0 bases to trimming and J lost 9 bases, with 9 bases between them. This chain's CDR3 is CASSESRGSPQHF. CDR3 DNA: TGCGCCAGCAGTGAGTCAAGGGGGTCGCCCCAGCATTTT.

The V and J genes are TRBV9 and TRBJ2-7, with TRBD2 matching over 8 bases. Germline V gene data show CDR1 as SGDLS and CDR2 as YYNGEE. The CDR3 runs 15 residues. V lost 0 bases to trimming and J lost 2 bases; unmatched junction nucleotides: 4. The CDR3 spells CASSVASGRTYEQYF. The CDR3 bases are TGTGCCAGCAGCGTAGCTAGCGGGCGTACCTACGAGCAGTACTTC.

V is TRBV28 and J is TRBJ1-2, with 9 bases identical to TRBD1. Germline CDR1 is MDHEN and CDR2 is SYDVKM. CDR3 length: 13 amino acids. J lost 4 bases, V lost 5 bases, and 2 bases had no gene match. The CDR3 DNA is TGTGCCAGCAGTCGGGGACAGGGCTATGGCTACACCTTC. Translated: CASSRGQGYGYTF.

The chain employs TRBV4-1 and TRBJ2-7; possible D gene TRBD2, 5 bases. The V end was cut by 0 bases, the J end by 3 bases, with 12 bases between. Germline lookup yields CDR1 MGHRA and CDR2 YSYEKL. This CDR3 region has 15 residues. The CDR3 DNA is TGCGCCAGCAGCCAAGATGACATCCGGGGCTACGAGCAGTACTTC. Protein: CASSQDDIRGYEQYF.

V is TRBV6-1 and J is TRBJ1-1; 7 bases map to TRBD1. Germline V gene sequence: CDR1 MNHNS, CDR2 SASEGT. V lost 3 bases to trimming and J lost 5 bases; unmatched junction nucleotides: 9. The CDR3 covers 15 residues. The CDR3 region is CASSDRGRRETEAFF. Written as DNA, the CDR3 is TGTGCCAGCAGTGATAGGGGGCGGAGAGAAACTGAAGCTTTCTTT.

This rearrangement joins TRBV27 to TRBJ1-1; D ambiguous. There are 15 residues in the CDR3. The germline CDR1 and CDR2 sequences are MNHEY and SMNVEV (reference sequence). Trimming took off 6 bases at V and 6 bases at J, with 20 bases between the two ends. The CDR3 here is CASSPSRVISAEAFF. The CDR3 nucleotides read TGTGCCAGCAGCCCCTCTCGGGTAATTAGCGCTGAAGCTTTCTTT.

Only one count was recorded for this clone. The genes are TRBV6-1 and TRBJ1-6; D call uncertain. V was clipped by 1 base and J by 9 bases, with 7 bases between them. The CDR3 consists of 13 residues. Germline V gives CDR1 MNHNS, CDR2 SASEGT. The CDR3 DNA reads as TGTGCCAGCAGTGAAGGTATGAGTTCACCCCTCCACTTT. Translating gives CASSEGMSSPLHF.

The J gene is TRBJ1-1, the V gene TRBV13; D might be TRBD1 (6 bases). V dropped 5 bases and J dropped 1 base, with 14 bases sitting between them. The CDR3 runs to 15 residues. Germline assignment: CDR1 PRHDT and CDR2 FYEKMQ (reference sequence). The CDR3 coding sequence is TGTGCCAGCAGCCTCGGCGGGGGGGCGAACACTGAAGCTTTCTTT. It translates to CASSLGGGANTEAFF.

For the CDR3, the DNA is TGTGCCACCGCGCCGGGACACATGAACACTGAAGCTTTCTTT. Protein product: CATAPGHMNTEAFF. V and J are TRBV13 and TRBJ1-1; the D gene is possibly TRBD1 (6 bases). The length of the CDR3 is 14 residues. Per the germline V gene, CDR1 is PRHDT and CDR2 is FYEKMQ (reference sequence). Trimming took 10 bases from V and 0 from J, leaving 15 bases between them. Filled out from reference TRBV13 and TRBJ1-1, the complete variable domain reads AAGVIQSPRHLIKEKRETATLKCYPIPRHDTVYWYQQGPGQDPQFLISFYEKMQSDKGSIPDRFSAQQFSDYHSELNMSSLELGDSALYFCATAPGHMNTEAFFGQGTRLTVV.